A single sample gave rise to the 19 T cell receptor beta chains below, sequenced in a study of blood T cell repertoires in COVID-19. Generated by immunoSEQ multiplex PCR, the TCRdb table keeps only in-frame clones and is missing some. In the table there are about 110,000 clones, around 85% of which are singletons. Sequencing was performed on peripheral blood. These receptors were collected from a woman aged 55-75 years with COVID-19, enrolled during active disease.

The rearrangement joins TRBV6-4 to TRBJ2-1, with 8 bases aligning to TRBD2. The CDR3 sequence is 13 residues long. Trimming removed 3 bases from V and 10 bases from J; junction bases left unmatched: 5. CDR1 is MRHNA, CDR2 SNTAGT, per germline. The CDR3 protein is CASSEAGEREQFF. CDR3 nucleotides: TGTGCCAGCAGTGAAGCGGGGGAGAGGGAGCAGTTCTTC.

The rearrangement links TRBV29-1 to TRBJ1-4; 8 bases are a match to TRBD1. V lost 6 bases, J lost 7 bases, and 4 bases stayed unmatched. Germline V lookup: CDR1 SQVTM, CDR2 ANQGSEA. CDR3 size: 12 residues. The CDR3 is CSVGQGGEKLFF. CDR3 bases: TGCAGCGTCGGACAGGGAGGTGAAAAACTGTTTTTT.

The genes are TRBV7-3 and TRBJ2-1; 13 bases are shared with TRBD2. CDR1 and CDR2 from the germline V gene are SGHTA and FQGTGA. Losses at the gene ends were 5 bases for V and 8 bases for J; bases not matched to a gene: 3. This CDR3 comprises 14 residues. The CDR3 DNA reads TGTGCCAGCAGCCTTGGACTAGCGGGGGATGAGCAGTTCTTC. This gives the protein CASSLGLAGDEQFF.

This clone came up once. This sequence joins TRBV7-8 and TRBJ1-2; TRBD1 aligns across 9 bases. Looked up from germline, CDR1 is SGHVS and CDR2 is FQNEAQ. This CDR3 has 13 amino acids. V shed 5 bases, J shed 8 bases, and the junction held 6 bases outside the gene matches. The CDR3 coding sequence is TGTGCCAGCAGCCTGGACAGGGGAAAAGGCTACACCTTC. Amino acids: CASSLDRGKGYTF.

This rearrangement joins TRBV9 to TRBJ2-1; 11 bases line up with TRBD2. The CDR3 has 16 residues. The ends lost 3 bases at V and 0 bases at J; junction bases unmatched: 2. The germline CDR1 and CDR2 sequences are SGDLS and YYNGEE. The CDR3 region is CASSETSGVSYNEQFF. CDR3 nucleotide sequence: TGTGCCAGCAGCGAGACTAGCGGGGTCTCCTACAATGAGCAGTTCTTC.

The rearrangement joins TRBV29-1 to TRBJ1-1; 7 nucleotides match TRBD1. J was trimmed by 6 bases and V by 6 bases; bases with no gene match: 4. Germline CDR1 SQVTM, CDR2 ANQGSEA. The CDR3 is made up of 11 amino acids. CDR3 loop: CSVQTGPEAFF. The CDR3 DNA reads TGCAGCGTCCAGACAGGGCCTGAAGCTTTCTTT.

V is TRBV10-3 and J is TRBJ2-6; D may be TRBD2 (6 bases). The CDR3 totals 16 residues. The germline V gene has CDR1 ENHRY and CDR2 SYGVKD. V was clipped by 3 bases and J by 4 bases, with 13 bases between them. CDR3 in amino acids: CAISDSAGRGANVLTF. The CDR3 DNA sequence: TGTGCCATCAGTGATTCAGCAGGGAGGGGGGCCAACGTCCTGACTTTC.

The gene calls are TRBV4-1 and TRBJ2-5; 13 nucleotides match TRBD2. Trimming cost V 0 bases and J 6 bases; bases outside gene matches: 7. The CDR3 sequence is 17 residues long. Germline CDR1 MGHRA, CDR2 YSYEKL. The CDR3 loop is CASSQDLTSGGAQTQYF. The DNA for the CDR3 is TGCGCCAGCAGCCAAGATCTTACTAGCGGGGGGGCGCAGACCCAGTACTTC.

CDR3 DNA: TGTGCCCATGGGGGGATTGAGGGTTCGGACACCGGGGAGCTGTTTTTT. Translated: CAHGGIEGSDTGELFF. The chain combines TRBV10-3 with TRBJ2-2, with D perhaps matching TRBD2 (6 bases). The CDR3 covers 16 residues. Germline CDR1 reads ENHRY; CDR2 reads SYGVKD. The ends were cut back, 11 bases at V and 3 bases at J, with 22 bases in the middle.

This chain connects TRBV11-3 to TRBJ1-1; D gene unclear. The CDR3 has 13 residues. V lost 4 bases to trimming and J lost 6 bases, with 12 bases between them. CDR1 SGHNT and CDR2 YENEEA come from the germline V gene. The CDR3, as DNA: TGTGCCAGCAGCTCATCCGGTGCCTCTGAAGCTTTCTTT. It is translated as CASSSSGASEAFF.

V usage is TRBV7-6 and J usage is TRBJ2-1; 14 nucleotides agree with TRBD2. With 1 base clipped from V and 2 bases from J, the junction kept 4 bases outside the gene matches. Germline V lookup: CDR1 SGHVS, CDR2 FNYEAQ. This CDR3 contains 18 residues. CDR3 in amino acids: CASSLGGGLAGAYNEQFF. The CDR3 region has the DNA TGTGCCAGCAGCTTAGGCGGGGGACTAGCGGGGGCCTACAATGAGCAGTTCTTC.

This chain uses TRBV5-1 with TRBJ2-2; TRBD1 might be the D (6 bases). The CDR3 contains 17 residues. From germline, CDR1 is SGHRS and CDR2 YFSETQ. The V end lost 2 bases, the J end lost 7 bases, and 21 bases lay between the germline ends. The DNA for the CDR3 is TGCGCCAGCAGCTTACTGACGGACAGCCGGACTGTCGGGGAGCTGTTTTTT. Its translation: CASSLLTDSRTVGELFF.

CDR3 region: CASATGLAEETQYF. In DNA form, the CDR3 reads TGCGCCAGCGCAACTGGACTAGCGGAAGAGACCCAGTACTTC. The chain couples TRBV5-1 to TRBJ2-5, with 10 bases identical to TRBD2. This CDR3 comprises 14 residues. Germline V gene sequence: CDR1 SGHRS, CDR2 YFSETQ. V lost 7 bases to trimming and J lost 3 bases; unmatched junction nucleotides: 6.

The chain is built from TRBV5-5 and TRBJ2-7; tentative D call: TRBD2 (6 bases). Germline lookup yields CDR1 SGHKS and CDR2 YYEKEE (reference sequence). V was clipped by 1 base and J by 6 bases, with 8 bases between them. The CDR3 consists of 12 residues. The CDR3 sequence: CASSLLGGEQYF. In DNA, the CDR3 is TGTGCCAGCAGCTTGCTCGGGGGCGAGCAGTACTTC.

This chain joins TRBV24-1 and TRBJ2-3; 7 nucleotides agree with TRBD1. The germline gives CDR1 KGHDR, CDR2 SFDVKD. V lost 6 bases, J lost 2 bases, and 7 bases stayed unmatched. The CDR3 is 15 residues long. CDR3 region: CATSYGQDDTDTQYF. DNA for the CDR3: TGTGCCACCAGTTATGGACAGGATGACACAGATACGCAGTATTTT.

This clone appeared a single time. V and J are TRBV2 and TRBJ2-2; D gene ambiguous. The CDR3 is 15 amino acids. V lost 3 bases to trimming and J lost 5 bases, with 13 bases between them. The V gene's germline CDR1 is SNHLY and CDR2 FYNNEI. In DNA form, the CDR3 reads TGTGCCAGCAGTGATCCGGGTCGCGGAACCGGGGAGCTGTTTTTT. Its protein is CASSDPGRGTGELFF.

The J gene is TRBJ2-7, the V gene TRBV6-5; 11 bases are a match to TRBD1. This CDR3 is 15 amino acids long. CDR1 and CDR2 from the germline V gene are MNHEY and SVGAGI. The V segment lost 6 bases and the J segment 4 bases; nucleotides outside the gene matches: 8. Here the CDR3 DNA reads TGTGCCAGCAGCGGACAGGGGGCGAAATTATACGAGCAGTACTTC. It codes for CASSGQGAKLYEQYF.

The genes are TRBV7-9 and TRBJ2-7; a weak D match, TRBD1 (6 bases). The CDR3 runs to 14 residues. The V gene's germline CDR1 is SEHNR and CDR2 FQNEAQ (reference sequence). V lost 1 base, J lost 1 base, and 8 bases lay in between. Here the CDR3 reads CASSLGGGSYEQYF. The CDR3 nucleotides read TGTGCCAGCAGCTTAGGAGGGGGATCCTACGAGCAGTACTTC. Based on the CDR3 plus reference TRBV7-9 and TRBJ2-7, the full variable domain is DTGVSQNPRHKITKRGQNVTFRCDPISEHNRLYWYRQTLGQGPEFLTYFQNEAQLEKSRLLSDRFSAERPKGSFSTLEIQRTEQGDSAMYLCASSLGGGSYEQYFGPGTRLTVT.

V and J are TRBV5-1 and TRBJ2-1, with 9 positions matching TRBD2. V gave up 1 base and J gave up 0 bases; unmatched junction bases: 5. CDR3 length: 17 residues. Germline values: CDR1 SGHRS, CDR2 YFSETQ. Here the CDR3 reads CASSLQAGGYSYNEQFF. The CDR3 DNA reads TGCGCCAGCAGCTTGCAGGCGGGGGGGTACTCCTACAATGAGCAGTTCTTC.